This passage covers 29 T cell receptor beta chains from one sample sequenced in a study of CD8 T cells in ankylosing spondylitis. TCRdb used MiXCR to reprocess the 5' RACE reads, holding one entry per CDR3 protein. Here the sample spans tens of thousands of distinct CDR3 sequences, about 5.4% being singletons. The sequenced sample consisted of blood, either unsorted or a sorted T cell fraction (not recorded which). These receptors came from a male donor with ankylosing spondylitis or in good health (not recorded which).

This clonotype was recorded at least ten times. The chain carries TRBV12-3 or TRBV12-4 and TRBJ2-5, with D perhaps assigned TRBD1 or TRBD2 (5 bases each). The CDR3 is 15 residues long. V lost 2 bases to trimming and J lost 0 bases, with 10 bases between them. CDR3 sequence reads: CASSLWDHYQETQYF. The CDR3 region has the DNA TGTGCCAGCAGTTTATGGGACCACTACCAAGAGACCCAGTACTTC.

At least ten counts were recorded for this clonotype. The V gene is TRBV7-2, the J gene TRBJ2-5; 10 nucleotides line up with TRBD2. The germline V gene encodes CDR1 SGHTA and CDR2 FQGNSA. With V trimmed by 3 bases and J by 3 bases, 7 bases remained unmatched. This CDR3 is built from 16 residues. CDR3 sequence: CASSFVASGGEETQYF. The CDR3 DNA follows: TGTGCCAGCAGCTTTGTTGCTAGCGGGGGAGAAGAGACCCAGTACTTC.

In this sample, this clonotype turned up a few times. The chain links TRBV20-1 to TRBJ2-7, with TRBD1 matching over 8 bases. CDR3 length equals 14 residues. Trimming cost V 5 bases and J 0 bases; bases outside gene matches: 6. CDR1 DFQATT and CDR2 SNEGSKA come from the germline V gene (reference sequence). CDR3 residues: CSASGTGSSYEQYF. CDR3 sequence (DNA): TGCAGTGCTTCTGGGACAGGCTCCTCCTACGAGCAGTACTTC.

The chain combines TRBV7-2 with TRBJ2-2; D ambiguous. Germline assignment: CDR1 SGHTA and CDR2 FQGNSA. The CDR3 has 16 amino acids. Trimming shortened V by 2 bases and J by 6 bases, and 16 bases separated the two germline ends. CDR3 protein: CASSLTPAAIPGELFF. CDR3 sequence (DNA): TGTGCCAGCAGCTTAACCCCTGCTGCTATCCCCGGGGAGCTGTTTTTT.

This clonotype was detected ten times or more. The chain joins TRBV29-1 to TRBJ2-3; weak D call: TRBD1 (6 bases). The V end lost 7 bases, the J end lost 6 bases, and 14 bases lay between the germline ends. The germline V gene encodes CDR1 SQVTM and CDR2 ANQGSEA. The CDR3 sequence is 12 residues long. The CDR3 DNA reads TGCAGCGCCGGACAGACCCCTGATACGCAGTATTTT. Its translation is CSAGQTPDTQYF.

This clonotype was counted at least ten times. The chain combines TRBV5-1 with TRBJ2-5; 10 bases map to TRBD2. Looked up from germline, CDR1 is SGHRS and CDR2 is YFSETQ. Unmatched junction bases numbered 1, after V lost 2 bases and J lost 3 bases. This CDR3 comprises 14 residues. The CDR3 bases are TGCGCCAGCAGCTTCGGGACTAGCGAAGAGACCCAGTACTTC. Translating it yields CASSFGTSEETQYF.

This clonotype was observed many times. The rearrangement joins TRBV15 to TRBJ2-3; possible D gene TRBD2, 6 bases. Trimming removed 5 bases from V and 7 bases from J, with 25 bases in between. The CDR3 totals 17 residues. The germline CDR1 and CDR2 sequences are LNHNV and YYDKDF (reference sequence). CDR3 sequence (DNA): TGTGCCACCAGCCCCATTGCGGGGCGCGGGGCAGGTAATACGCAGTATTTT. The encoded protein is CATSPIAGRGAGNTQYF.

This clonotype showed up many times. V usage is TRBV20-1 and J usage is TRBJ1-6; 9 nucleotides align to TRBD1. The ends lost 5 bases at V and 9 bases at J; junction bases unmatched: 5. The CDR3 spans 13 residues. Germline V gene sequence: CDR1 DFQATT, CDR2 SNEGSKA (reference sequence). CDR3 residues: CSAGTGSSSPLHF. CDR3 sequence (DNA): TGCAGTGCTGGGACAGGGTCGAGTTCACCCCTCCACTTT.

V gene TRBV27 combines with J gene TRBJ2-1; 15 bases match TRBD2. V lost 11 bases, J lost 10 bases, and 6 bases stayed unmatched. This CDR3 has 13 amino acids. The germline V gene encodes CDR1 MNHEY and CDR2 SMNVEV (reference sequence). CDR3 protein: CALGLAGGREQFF. CDR3 nucleotide sequence: TGTGCCCTGGGACTAGCGGGGGGACGCGAGCAGTTCTTC.

The table lists this clonotype with many counts. The V call is TRBV5-1, the J call TRBJ2-1; perhaps TRBD1 as D (5 bases). The germline V and J ends were trimmed by 4 bases and 6 bases, with 8 bases remaining between them. Germline V CDR1 and CDR2: SGHRS, YFSETQ. The CDR3 is 12 residues long. CDR3 region: CASSTQGNEQFF. DNA for the CDR3: TGCGCCAGCAGCACTCAGGGCAATGAGCAGTTCTTC.

This clonotype was recorded at least ten times. V usage is TRBV20-1 and J usage is TRBJ2-1, with 9 bases aligning to TRBD1. The CDR3 loop spans 14 amino acids. Per germline, CDR1 DFQATT and CDR2 SNEGSKA (reference sequence). V shed 6 bases, J shed 8 bases, and the junction held 11 bases outside the gene matches. The CDR3 DNA reads TGCAGTGCACCTAAGACAGGGGGTATCGATGAGCAGTTCTTC. This codes for CSAPKTGGIDEQFF.

The sample holds many counts of this clonotype. V and J are TRBV29-1 and TRBJ1-2; the D is unclear. This CDR3 contains 14 residues. Germline CDR1 reads SQVTM; CDR2 reads ANQGSEA. Trimming took off 2 bases at V and 7 bases at J, with 17 bases between the two ends. CDR3 sequence (DNA): TGCAGCGTTGAAAGTAGGGAGTCCCAACCTGGCTACACCTTC. It encodes CSVESRESQPGYTF.

This clonotype showed up many times. V is TRBV20-1 and J is TRBJ1-4; D unresolved. This CDR3 comprises 14 residues. In germline, CDR1 is DFQATT, CDR2 SNEGSKA (reference sequence). V lost 2 bases to trimming and J lost 3 bases, with 10 bases between them. CDR3 in amino acids: CSARLSGPNEKLFF. The CDR3 DNA reads as TGCAGTGCTAGACTCTCGGGTCCTAATGAAAAACTGTTTTTT.

In its sample, this clonotype was seen many times. The CDR3 protein is CASSLGTGWFSGANVLTF. The CDR3 DNA sequence: TGTGCCAGCAGCCTCGGGACAGGGTGGTTCTCTGGGGCCAACGTCCTGACTTTC. V is TRBV9 and J is TRBJ2-6; 9 bases line up with TRBD1. The germline CDR1 and CDR2 sequences are SGDLS and YYNGEE. V lost 4 bases, J lost 0 bases, and 8 bases stayed unmatched. CDR3 size: 18 residues.

This clonotype was seen repeatedly, ten times or more. This rearrangement joins TRBV5-1 to TRBJ2-6; 8 positions match TRBD1. Germline V gene data show CDR1 as SGHRS and CDR2 as YFSETQ. V lost 7 bases, J lost 0 bases, and 6 bases stayed unmatched. CDR3 length: 16 amino acids. The CDR3 is CASGQGSTSGANVLTF. The CDR3 nucleotides read TGCGCCAGCGGACAGGGATCGACCTCTGGGGCCAACGTCCTGACTTTC.

This clonotype was observed at least ten times. Mismatch with germline at one junction end may stem from a read error. The CDR3 is CSGEGPRDTEAFF. CDR3 DNA sequence: TGCAGCGGTGAAGGGCCTAGGGACACTGAAGCTTTCTTT. The chain couples TRBV29-1 to TRBJ1-1; D gene ambiguous. Germline V gene sequence: CDR1 SQVTM, CDR2 ANQGSEA. This CDR3 is 13 amino acids long. The full variable domain, rest sourced from reference TRBV29-1 and TRBJ1-1, is SAVISQKPSRDICQRGTSLTIQCQVDSQVTMMFWYRQQPGQSLTLIATANQGSEATYESGFVIDKFPISRPNLTFSTLTVSNMSPEDSSIYLCSGEGPRDTEAFFGQGTRLTVV.

This clonotype occurred many times. As DNA, the CDR3 is TGTGCCAGCAGCCCAGACACGACGAGAAAGGGCTACACCTTC. Amino acid sequence: CASSPDTTRKGYTF. The chain links TRBV11-2 to TRBJ1-2; D uncertain. This CDR3 region has 14 residues. Trimming took 5 bases from V and 8 from J, leaving 18 bases between them. Germline values: CDR1 SGHAT, CDR2 FQNNGV.

This clonotype was counted at least ten times. The chain carries TRBV6-6 and TRBJ1-5; D not certain. The CDR3 runs to 12 residues. Germline loops: CDR1 MNHNY, CDR2 SVGAGI (reference sequence). V was pared by 6 bases and J by 5 bases, with 8 bases between. For the CDR3, the DNA is TGTGCCAGCAGCCGTATGGATCAGCCCCAGCATTTT. Protein product: CASSRMDQPQHF.

This clonotype was observed many times. The DNA of the CDR3 is TGCAGCGTTGAAATAGGGAACACCGGGGAGCTGTTTTTT. Its protein is CSVEIGNTGELFF. The rearrangement joins TRBV29-1 to TRBJ2-2; unclear D gene. V lost 2 bases, J lost 1 base, and 5 bases lay in between. From germline, CDR1 is SQVTM and CDR2 ANQGSEA. The length of the CDR3 is 13 residues.

This clonotype was recorded many times. The rearrangement uses TRBV29-1 and TRBJ2-5; TRBD1 aligns across 7 bases. The germline gives CDR1 SQVTM, CDR2 ANQGSEA. The CDR3 is made up of 15 amino acids. V shed 2 bases and J 0 bases; nucleotides not matched to a gene: 6. The CDR3 coding sequence is TGCAGCGTTGAACCAATCGGGACAGACCAAGAGACCCAGTACTTC. Amino acids: CSVEPIGTDQETQYF. Together with reference TRBV29-1 and TRBJ2-5, the CDR3 gives the full variable domain: SAVISQKPSRDICQRGTSLTIQCQVDSQVTMMFWYRQQPGQSLTLIATANQGSEATYESGFVIDKFPISRPNLTFSTLTVSNMSPEDSSIYLCSVEPIGTDQETQYFGPGTRLLVL.

This clonotype was picked up many times. This chain joins TRBV30 and TRBJ1-1; D is undetermined. The V end lost 0 bases, the J end lost 7 bases, and 9 bases lay between the germline ends. Germline values: CDR1 GTSNPN, CDR2 SVGIG (reference sequence). This CDR3 region has 12 residues. The CDR3 loop reads CAWSVPRIEAFF. CDR3 bases: TGTGCCTGGAGTGTACCCCGTATTGAAGCTTTCTTT.

This clonotype was seen repeatedly, ten times or more. The chain combines TRBV20-1 with TRBJ1-4; 7 nucleotides agree with TRBD1. The germline V gene encodes CDR1 DFQATT and CDR2 SNEGSKA (reference sequence). The V segment lost 5 bases and the J segment 3 bases; nucleotides outside the gene matches: 6. The CDR3 is made up of 14 amino acids. The CDR3 DNA reads as TGCAGTGCTGGCCGACAGGGCTCTAATGAAAAACTGTTTTTT. Its protein product is CSAGRQGSNEKLFF.

This clonotype showed up many times. The chain is built from TRBV11-2 and TRBJ2-1; TRBD1 might be the D (5 bases). The V gene's germline CDR1 is SGHAT and CDR2 FQNNGV. CDR3 length: 19 amino acids. The V gene lost 3 bases and the J gene lost 6 bases, with 27 bases spanning the gap. This CDR3 reads CASSFTSLLYSRDLNEQFF. The CDR3, as DNA: TGTGCCAGCAGCTTCACTTCACTGTTATATAGCAGGGATCTCAATGAGCAGTTCTTC. The complete variable domain, with remaining parts taken from reference TRBV11-2 and TRBJ2-1, reads EAGVAQSPRYKIIEKRQSVAFWCNPISGHATLYWYQQILGQGPKLLIQFQNNGVVDDSQLPKDRFSAERLKGVDSTLKIQPAKLEDSAVYLCASSFTSLLYSRDLNEQFFGPGTRLTVL.

At least ten counts were recorded for this clonotype. V and J are TRBV7-8 and TRBJ2-1; TRBD1 agrees at 10 bases. The CDR3 runs to 15 residues. J gave up 7 bases and V 2 bases, and 5 bases lay outside the gene matches. The germline V gene has CDR1 SGHVS and CDR2 FQNEAQ. The CDR3 loop is CASSLSGQGGNEQFF. The CDR3 DNA reads as TGTGCCAGCAGCTTATCCGGACAGGGGGGGAATGAGCAGTTCTTC.

This clonotype has at least ten counts. The chain combines TRBV29-1 with TRBJ1-5; 9 nucleotides match TRBD1. From germline, CDR1 is SQVTM and CDR2 ANQGSEA. The CDR3 loop spans 13 amino acids. Trimming at V came to 7 bases and at J to 4 bases, leaving 5 bases not matched to a gene. This chain's CDR3 is CSARGTGNQPQHF. DNA of the CDR3: TGCAGCGCCCGAGGGACAGGGAATCAGCCCCAGCATTTT.

The genes are TRBV5-4 and TRBJ2-1, with 10 nucleotides matching TRBD2. Germline-derived CDR1 and CDR2 are SGHNT and YYREEE (reference sequence). CDR3 length: 17 residues. V lost 4 bases, J lost 3 bases, and 10 bases stayed unmatched. This chain's CDR3 is CASSTTGTSAYYNEQFF. CDR3 nucleotide sequence: TGTGCCAGCAGCACAACCGGGACTAGCGCCTACTACAATGAGCAGTTCTTC.

This clonotype was seen repeatedly, ten times or more. This chain joins TRBV25-1 and TRBJ1-1; D not resolved. There are 13 residues in the CDR3. Germline CDR1 MGHDK, CDR2 SYGVNS. V was shortened by 6 bases and J by 4 bases, with 12 bases between the two germline ends. CDR3 sequence: CASRAGWITEAFF. The CDR3 nucleotides read TGTGCCAGCAGGGCAGGTTGGATCACTGAAGCTTTCTTT.

In this sample, this clonotype turned up many times. The CDR3 protein is CASSLGGTGANEQFF. The CDR3 region has the DNA TGCGCCAGCAGCTTGGGAGGGACAGGGGCCAATGAGCAGTTCTTC. The rearrangement joins TRBV5-1 to TRBJ2-1, with 10 bases matching TRBD1. CDR3 length: 15 residues. Trimming removed 0 bases from V and 6 bases from J; junction bases left unmatched: 3. Germline values: CDR1 SGHRS, CDR2 YFSETQ.

This clonotype has a count of ten or more. The V call is TRBV12-3 or TRBV12-4, the J call TRBJ1-5, with no clear D. The CDR3 loop spans 13 amino acids. With 3 bases removed from V and 2 bases from J, the gap between germline ends came to 5 bases. The CDR3 region has the DNA TGTGCCAGCAGTTTTTCTGGCAATCAGCCCCAGCATTTT. Translation: CASSFSGNQPQHF.